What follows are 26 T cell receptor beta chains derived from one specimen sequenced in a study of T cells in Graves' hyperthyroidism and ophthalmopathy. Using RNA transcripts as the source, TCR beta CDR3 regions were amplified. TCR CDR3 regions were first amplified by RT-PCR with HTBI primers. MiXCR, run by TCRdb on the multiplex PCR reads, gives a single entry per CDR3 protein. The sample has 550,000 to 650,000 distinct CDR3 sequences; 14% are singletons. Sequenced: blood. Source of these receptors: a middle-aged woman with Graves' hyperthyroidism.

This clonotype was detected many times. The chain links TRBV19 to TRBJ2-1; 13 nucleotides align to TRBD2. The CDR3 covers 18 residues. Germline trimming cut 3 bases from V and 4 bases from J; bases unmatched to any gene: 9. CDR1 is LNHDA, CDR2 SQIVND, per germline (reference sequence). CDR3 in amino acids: CASSISELAGGRYNEQFF. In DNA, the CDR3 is TGTGCCAGTAGTATTAGCGAACTAGCGGGAGGGAGGTACAATGAGCAGTTCTTC.

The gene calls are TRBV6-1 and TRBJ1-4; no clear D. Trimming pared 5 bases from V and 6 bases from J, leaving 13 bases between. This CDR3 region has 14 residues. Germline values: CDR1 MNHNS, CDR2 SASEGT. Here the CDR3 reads CASSPARSHEKLFF. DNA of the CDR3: TGTGCCAGCAGTCCCGCCAGGTCCCATGAAAAACTGTTTTTT.

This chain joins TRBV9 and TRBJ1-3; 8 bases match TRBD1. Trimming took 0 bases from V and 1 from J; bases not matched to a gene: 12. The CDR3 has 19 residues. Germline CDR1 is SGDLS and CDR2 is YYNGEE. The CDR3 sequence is CASSVERGQGLQSGNTIYF. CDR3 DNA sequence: TGTGCCAGCAGCGTAGAGAGAGGACAGGGACTACAATCTGGAAACACCATATATTTT.

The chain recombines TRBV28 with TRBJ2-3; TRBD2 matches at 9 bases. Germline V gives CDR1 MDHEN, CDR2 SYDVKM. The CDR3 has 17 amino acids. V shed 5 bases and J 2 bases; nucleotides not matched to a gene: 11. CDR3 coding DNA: TGTGCCAGCAGTCTAGGACTAGCGCGCTTTAACACAGATACGCAGTATTTT. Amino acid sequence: CASSLGLARFNTDTQYF.

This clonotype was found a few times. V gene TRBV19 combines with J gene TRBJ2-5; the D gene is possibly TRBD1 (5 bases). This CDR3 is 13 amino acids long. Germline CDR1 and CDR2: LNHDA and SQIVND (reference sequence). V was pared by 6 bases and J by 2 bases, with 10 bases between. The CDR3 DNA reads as TGTGCCAGTAGGTTACAGGAACAAGAGACCCAGTACTTC. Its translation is CASRLQEQETQYF.

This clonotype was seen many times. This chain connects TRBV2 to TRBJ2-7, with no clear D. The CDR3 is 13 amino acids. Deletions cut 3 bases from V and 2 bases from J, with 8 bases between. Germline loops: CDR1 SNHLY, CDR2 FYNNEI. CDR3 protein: CASSDPYTYEQYF. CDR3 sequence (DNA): TGTGCCAGCAGTGACCCCTATACCTACGAGCAGTACTTC.

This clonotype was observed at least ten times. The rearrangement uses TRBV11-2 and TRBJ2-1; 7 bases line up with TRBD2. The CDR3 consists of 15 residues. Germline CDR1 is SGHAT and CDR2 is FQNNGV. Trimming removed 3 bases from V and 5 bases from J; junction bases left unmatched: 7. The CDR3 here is CASSFSWDYNNEQFF. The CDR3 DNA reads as TGTGCCAGCAGCTTTAGTTGGGACTATAACAATGAGCAGTTCTTC.

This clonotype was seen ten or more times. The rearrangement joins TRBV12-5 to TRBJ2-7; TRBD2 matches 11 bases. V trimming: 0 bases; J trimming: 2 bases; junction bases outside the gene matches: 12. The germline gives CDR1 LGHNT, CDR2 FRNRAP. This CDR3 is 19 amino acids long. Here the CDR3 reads CASGLVVPGLAEKAYEQYF. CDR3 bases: TGTGCTAGTGGTTTGGTGGTTCCGGGACTAGCGGAAAAAGCCTACGAGCAGTACTTC.

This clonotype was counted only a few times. CDR3 bases: TGCAGCGTTGGCAGCGGAGGGACTGAAGCTTTCTTT. This sequence encodes CSVGSGGTEAFF. This chain connects TRBV29-1 to TRBJ1-1; D is undetermined. CDR1 and CDR2 from the germline V gene are SQVTM and ANQGSEA. V was cut by 4 bases and J by 5 bases, with 11 bases left in between. The CDR3 has 12 residues.

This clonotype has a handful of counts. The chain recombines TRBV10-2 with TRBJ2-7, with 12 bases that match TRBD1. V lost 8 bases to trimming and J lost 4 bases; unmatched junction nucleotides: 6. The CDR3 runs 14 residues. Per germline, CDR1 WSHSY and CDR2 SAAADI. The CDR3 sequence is CASSGTGGRYEQYF. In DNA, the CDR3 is TGCGCCAGCTCCGGGACAGGGGGCAGGTACGAGCAGTACTTC.

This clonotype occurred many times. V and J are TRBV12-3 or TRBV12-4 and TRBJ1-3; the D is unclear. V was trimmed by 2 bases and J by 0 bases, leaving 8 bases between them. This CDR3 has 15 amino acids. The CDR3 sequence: CASSLRGSSGNTIYF. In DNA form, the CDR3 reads TGTGCCAGCAGTTTACGCGGGTCCTCTGGAAACACCATATATTTT.

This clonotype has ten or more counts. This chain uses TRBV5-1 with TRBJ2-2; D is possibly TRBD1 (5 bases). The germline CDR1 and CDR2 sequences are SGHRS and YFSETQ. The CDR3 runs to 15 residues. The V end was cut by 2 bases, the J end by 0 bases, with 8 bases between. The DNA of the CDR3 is TGCGCCAGCAGCTTACAGGCTCCGAACACCGGGGAGCTGTTTTTT. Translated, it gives CASSLQAPNTGELFF.

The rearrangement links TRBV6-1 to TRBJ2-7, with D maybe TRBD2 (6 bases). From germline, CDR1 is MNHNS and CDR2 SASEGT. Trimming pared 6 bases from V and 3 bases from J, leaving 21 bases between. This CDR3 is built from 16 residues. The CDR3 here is CASSKWSAGPLYEQYF. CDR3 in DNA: TGTGCCAGCAGCAAGTGGTCCGCGGGACCACTCTACGAGCAGTACTTC.

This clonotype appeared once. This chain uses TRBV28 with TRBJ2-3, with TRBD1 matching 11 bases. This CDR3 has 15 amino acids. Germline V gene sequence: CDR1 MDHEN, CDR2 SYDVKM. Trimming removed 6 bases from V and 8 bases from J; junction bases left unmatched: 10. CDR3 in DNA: TGTGCCAGCAGCCCGGACAGGGGGCTTTGGGGTACGCAGTATTTT. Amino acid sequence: CASSPDRGLWGTQYF.

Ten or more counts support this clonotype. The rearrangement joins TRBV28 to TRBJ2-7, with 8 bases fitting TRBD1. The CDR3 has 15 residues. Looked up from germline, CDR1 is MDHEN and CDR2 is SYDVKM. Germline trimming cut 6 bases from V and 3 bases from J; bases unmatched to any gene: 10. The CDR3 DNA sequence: TGTGCCAGCAGGGGCTCATACGGACAGGGCTACGAGCAGTACTTC. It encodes CASRGSYGQGYEQYF.

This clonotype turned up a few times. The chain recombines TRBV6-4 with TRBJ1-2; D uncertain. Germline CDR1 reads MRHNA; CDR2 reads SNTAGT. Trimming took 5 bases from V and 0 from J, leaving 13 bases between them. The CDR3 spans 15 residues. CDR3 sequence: CASSLGIGTNYGYTF. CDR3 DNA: TGTGCCAGCAGTTTGGGTATTGGAACTAACTATGGCTACACCTTC.

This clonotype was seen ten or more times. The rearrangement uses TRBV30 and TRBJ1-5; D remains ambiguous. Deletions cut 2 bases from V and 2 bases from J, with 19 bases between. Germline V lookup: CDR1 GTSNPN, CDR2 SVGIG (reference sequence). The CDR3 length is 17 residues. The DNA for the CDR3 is TGTGCCTGGAGTAACAGATTCGAATCTGGGGGCAATCAGCCCCAGCATTTT. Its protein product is CAWSNRFESGGNQPQHF.

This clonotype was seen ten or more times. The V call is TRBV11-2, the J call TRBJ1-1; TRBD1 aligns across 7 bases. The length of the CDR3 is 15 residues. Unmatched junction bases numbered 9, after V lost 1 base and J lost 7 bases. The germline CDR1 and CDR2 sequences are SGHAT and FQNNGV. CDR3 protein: CASSLGLRGRGEAFF. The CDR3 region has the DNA TGTGCCAGCAGCTTAGGATTGAGGGGGCGCGGTGAAGCTTTCTTT.

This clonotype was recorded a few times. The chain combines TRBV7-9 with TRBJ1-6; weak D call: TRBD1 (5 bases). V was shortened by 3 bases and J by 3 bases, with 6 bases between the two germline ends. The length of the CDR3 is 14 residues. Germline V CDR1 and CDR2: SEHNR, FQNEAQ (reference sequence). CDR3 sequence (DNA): TGTGCCAGCAGCTTGACAGACTATAATTCACCCCTCCACTTT. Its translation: CASSLTDYNSPLHF.

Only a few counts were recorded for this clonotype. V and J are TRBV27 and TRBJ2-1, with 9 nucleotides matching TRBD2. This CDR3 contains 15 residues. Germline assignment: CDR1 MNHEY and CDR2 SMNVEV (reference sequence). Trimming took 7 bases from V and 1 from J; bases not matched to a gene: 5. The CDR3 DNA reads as TGTGCCAGCACCATTAGCGGGAGTTCCTACAATGAGCAGTTCTTC. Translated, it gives CASTISGSSYNEQFF.

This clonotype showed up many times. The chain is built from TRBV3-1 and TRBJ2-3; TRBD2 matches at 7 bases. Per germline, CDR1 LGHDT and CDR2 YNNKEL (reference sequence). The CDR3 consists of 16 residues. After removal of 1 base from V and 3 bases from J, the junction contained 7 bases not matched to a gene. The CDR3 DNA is TGTGCCAGCAGCCAAGGGAGCGGGATCGGGACAGATACGCAGTATTTT. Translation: CASSQGSGIGTDTQYF.

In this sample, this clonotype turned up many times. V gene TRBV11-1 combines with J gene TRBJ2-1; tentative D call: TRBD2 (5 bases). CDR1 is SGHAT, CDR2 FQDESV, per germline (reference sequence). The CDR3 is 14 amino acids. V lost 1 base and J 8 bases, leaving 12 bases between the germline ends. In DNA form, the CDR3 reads TGTGCCAGCAGCTTAGGGAGTCTAGCCGATGAGCAGTTCTTC. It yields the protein CASSLGSLADEQFF.

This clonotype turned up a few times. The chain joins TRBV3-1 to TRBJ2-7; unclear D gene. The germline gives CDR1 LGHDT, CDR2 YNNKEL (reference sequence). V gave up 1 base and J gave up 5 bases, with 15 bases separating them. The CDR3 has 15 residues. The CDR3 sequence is CASSQGTNLSDEQYF. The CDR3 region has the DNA TGTGCCAGCAGCCAAGGTACTAACTTAAGCGACGAGCAGTACTTC.

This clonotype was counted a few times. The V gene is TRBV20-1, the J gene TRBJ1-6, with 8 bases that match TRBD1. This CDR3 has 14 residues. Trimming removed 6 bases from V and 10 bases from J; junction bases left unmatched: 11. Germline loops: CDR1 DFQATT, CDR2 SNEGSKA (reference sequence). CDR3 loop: CSAPTTGVISPLHF. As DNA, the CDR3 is TGCAGTGCACCGACGACAGGGGTAATATCACCCCTCCACTTT.

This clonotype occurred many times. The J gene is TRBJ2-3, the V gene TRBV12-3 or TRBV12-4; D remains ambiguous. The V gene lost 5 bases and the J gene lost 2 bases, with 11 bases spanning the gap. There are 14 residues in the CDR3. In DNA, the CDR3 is TGTGCCAGCAGTATCCTTAAGACCACAGATACGCAGTATTTT. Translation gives CASSILKTTDTQYF.

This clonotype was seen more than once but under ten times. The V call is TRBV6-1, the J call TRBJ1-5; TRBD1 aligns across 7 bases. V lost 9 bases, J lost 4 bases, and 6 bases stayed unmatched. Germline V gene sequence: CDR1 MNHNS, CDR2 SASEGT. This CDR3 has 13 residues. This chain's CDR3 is CASYRGLNQPQHF. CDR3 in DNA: TGTGCCAGTTACAGGGGCCTTAATCAGCCCCAGCATTTT.